This TCR beta chain is drawn from a study of CD8 T cells in ankylosing spondylitis. Study outcomes and limitations: Previously reported in reactive arthritis synovial fluid and blood were some of the motif variants. What appeared characteristic of ankylosing spondylitis blood was a TCR beta motif of 7 or 8 highly homologous variants. According to the report, clones linked to the disease were significantly enriched in matched synovial fluid samples taken from ankylosing spondylitis patients. In peripheral blood, disease-linked CD8+ clones occurred at relatively low frequencies.

Quantitative 5'-RACE with molecular barcodes produced the TCR beta libraries. TCRdb itself ran the 5' RACE reads through MiXCR, one entry per CDR3 protein. The sample holds roughly 490,000 distinct CDR3 sequences, about 5.7% seen once. V dropped 0 bases and J dropped 4 bases, with 16 bases sitting between them. The CDR3 totals 16 residues. Germline V gene lookup returns CDR1 SGHRS and CDR2 YFSETQ. This clonotype was seen at least ten times. As yet, its antigen is unknown. The receptor's source is a male donor with ankylosing spondylitis. The genes are TRBV5-1 and TRBJ2-5, with a tentative D call TRBD1 (5 bases). Sequencing was carried out using blood, either unsorted or a sorted T cell fraction (not recorded which). CDR3 loop: CASSLVGLQGGETQYF. The CDR3 nucleotides read TGCGCCAGCAGCTTGGTCGGTCTTCAGGGCGGAGAGACCCAGTACTTC.